This paragraph covers one T cell receptor (beta chain) sequence. In germline, CDR1 is MNHEY, CDR2 SMNVEV (reference sequence). With V trimmed by 4 bases and J by 2 bases, 4 bases remained unmatched. This CDR3 region has 16 residues. Survey-level immunoSEQ sequencing profiled the TCR beta repertoire. Sequenced by immunoSEQ multiplex PCR; TCRdb stores in-frame clones only, minus some. Of tens of thousands of clones listed, 80% to 95% are singletons. The TCR was taken from a man aged 40-55 years with rheumatoid arthritis. The J gene is TRBJ2-1, the V gene TRBV27; TRBD2 agrees at 11 bases. Source material: PBMCs. The CDR3 DNA follows: TGTGCCAGCAGTTCACTAGCGGGAGTAACCTACAATGAGCAGTTCTTC. Protein product: CASSSLAGVTYNEQFF.